This passage covers 16 T cell receptor beta chains from one sample sequenced in a study of tumour-infiltrating T cells in Burkitt lymphoma. Profiling relied on immunoSEQ multiplex PCR, and the TCRdb table lists in-frame clones only, not all of them. The table has several thousand clones, 60% to 75% seen once; the top ten hold 40%. The sample consisted of tumor tissue. The receptor set was obtained from a human donor with diffuse large B-cell lymphoma.

The rearrangement uses TRBV5-6 and TRBJ1-2; D uncertain. Trimming cost V 4 bases and J 4 bases, with 11 bases left between them. The CDR3 loop spans 13 amino acids. CDR1 is SGHDT and CDR2 is YYEEEE in the germline V gene. The CDR3 loop is CASSIQTLYGYTF. Here the CDR3 DNA reads TGTGCCAGCAGCATACAGACACTCTATGGCTACACCTTC.

V is TRBV4-2 and J is TRBJ2-3; D is undetermined. The V end was cut by 0 bases, the J end by 5 bases, with 3 bases between. This CDR3 is built from 12 residues. Germline V lookup: CDR1 LGHNA, CDR2 YNFKEQ. The CDR3 protein is CASSQEIDTQYF. DNA for the CDR3: TGTGCCAGCAGCCAAGAAATAGATACGCAGTATTTT.

The rearrangement links TRBV19 to TRBJ2-3; unclear D gene. CDR1 and CDR2 from the germline V gene are LNHDA and SQIVND (reference sequence). The V and J ends lost 5 bases and 3 bases respectively, with 15 bases between them. This CDR3 region has 15 residues. CDR3: CASSSGSVPTDTQYF. The CDR3 bases are TGTGCCAGTAGTTCTGGATCCGTCCCAACAGATACGCAGTATTTT.

The gene calls are TRBV2 and TRBJ2-3; tentative D call: TRBD2 (5 bases). V lost 6 bases, J lost 6 bases, and 10 bases lay in between. The CDR3 length is 12 residues. Germline CDR1 reads SNHLY; CDR2 reads FYNNEI. CDR3 coding DNA: TGTGCCAGCAGGAGGGAAGGGGATACGCAGTATTTT. This codes for CASRREGDTQYF.

The chain combines TRBV10-3 with TRBJ1-2; 7 nucleotides line up with TRBD1. The CDR3 totals 15 residues. Germline V gene data show CDR1 as ENHRY and CDR2 as SYGVKD. After removal of 4 bases from V and 4 bases from J, the junction contained 9 bases not matched to a gene. The CDR3 spells CAISAQGGLGYGYTF. The CDR3 bases are TGTGCCATCAGTGCGCAAGGGGGCCTGGGCTATGGCTACACCTTC.

V gene TRBV7-2 combines with J gene TRBJ2-5; D may be TRBD2 (7 bases). Germline assignment: CDR1 SGHTA and CDR2 FQGNSA. The CDR3 is 14 residues long. The V gene lost 3 bases and the J gene lost 5 bases, with 13 bases spanning the gap. The CDR3 here is CASSLGGGSETQYF. The CDR3 DNA is TGTGCCAGCAGCTTGGGGGGGGGCTCGGAGACCCAGTACTTC.

The chain joins TRBV7-9 to TRBJ2-5; 15 bases fit TRBD2. There are 16 residues in the CDR3. Germline V gene lookup returns CDR1 SEHNR and CDR2 FQNEAQ (reference sequence). V lost 3 bases to trimming and J lost 4 bases; unmatched junction nucleotides: 3. The CDR3 here is CASSFVGLAGGETQYF. DNA for the CDR3: TGTGCCAGCAGCTTTGTGGGACTAGCGGGGGGAGAGACCCAGTACTTC.

This clone showed up just a few times. This chain joins TRBV6-1 and TRBJ2-7, with D possibly called TRBD1 or TRBD2 (5 bases each). The V and J ends lost 6 bases and 5 bases respectively, with 11 bases between them. Looked up from germline, CDR1 is MNHNS and CDR2 is SASEGT. This CDR3 spans 12 amino acids. In nucleotides, the CDR3 is TGTGCCAGCAGGAGGGGCCTACACGAGCAGTACTTC. This gives the protein CASRRGLHEQYF.

The gene calls are TRBV7-2 and TRBJ1-2; D gene ambiguous. The CDR3 is 15 amino acids. Germline CDR1 reads SGHTA; CDR2 reads FQGNSA. V was cut by 0 bases and J by 0 bases, with 8 bases left in between. The chain's CDR3 is CASSLAVEANYGYTF. CDR3 coding DNA: TGTGCCAGCAGCTTAGCGGTTGAAGCTAACTATGGCTACACCTTC.

The rearrangement uses TRBV2 and TRBJ1-1; no clear D gene. The V gene lost 10 bases and the J gene lost 2 bases, with 8 bases spanning the gap. The CDR3 extends over 11 amino acids. CDR1 and CDR2 from the germline V gene are SNHLY and FYNNEI. The CDR3 region has the DNA TGTGCCACCCGGGCCAACACTGAAGCTTTCTTT. This encodes CATRANTEAFF.

This chain joins TRBV5-4 and TRBJ1-2, with unresolved D. The CDR3 extends over 13 amino acids. Germline V gene data show CDR1 as SGHNT and CDR2 as YYREEE (reference sequence). Trimming removed 0 bases at V and 2 bases at J, with 5 bases between. CDR3 in DNA: TGTGCCAGCAGCTTGGGCGGGAACTATGGCTACACCTTC. As protein: CASSLGGNYGYTF.

This rearrangement joins TRBV12-5 to TRBJ2-3, with D perhaps matching TRBD2 (6 bases). V lost 1 base, J lost 2 bases, and 10 bases lay in between. Looked up from germline, CDR1 is LGHNT and CDR2 is FRNRAP. The CDR3 loop spans 15 amino acids. The CDR3 here is CASGLGDSYTDTQYF. CDR3 in DNA: TGTGCTAGTGGTTTGGGGGACTCCTACACAGATACGCAGTATTTT.

The chain carries TRBV27 and TRBJ1-1; D is ambiguous. CDR3 length: 13 residues. Germline assignment: CDR1 MNHEY and CDR2 SMNVEV (reference sequence). Trimming stripped 1 base from V and 0 bases from J, with 3 bases between. CDR3 sequence: CASSLFVNTEAFF. The CDR3 coding sequence is TGTGCCAGCAGTTTATTCGTGAACACTGAAGCTTTCTTT.

The rearrangement joins TRBV7-8 to TRBJ1-6; TRBD1 might be the D (5 bases). Looked up from germline, CDR1 is SGHVS and CDR2 is FQNEAQ. Trimming cost V 5 bases and J 10 bases, with 15 bases left between them. The length of the CDR3 is 14 residues. Written as DNA, the CDR3 is TGTGCCAGCAGCGTACGGGACCTAATATCACCCCTCCACTTT. It yields the protein CASSVRDLISPLHF.

This clone has a single count. The gene calls are TRBV5-1 and TRBJ2-1; D perhaps matches TRBD2 (6 bases). This CDR3 is 17 amino acids long. Germline V lookup: CDR1 SGHRS, CDR2 YFSETQ. The V gene lost 3 bases and the J gene lost 9 bases, with 25 bases spanning the gap. The CDR3 nucleotides read TGCGCCAGCAGCTCGATCCGGGACTCCCAATTCGACGGTGAGCAGTTCTTC. It is translated as CASSSIRDSQFDGEQFF.

The chain joins TRBV7-2 to TRBJ2-7; TRBD2 agrees at 9 bases. Losses at the gene ends were 3 bases for V and 4 bases for J; bases not matched to a gene: 4. CDR3 length: 14 residues. Germline V gives CDR1 SGHTA, CDR2 FQGNSA. The CDR3 protein is CASSLRGGSYEQYF. DNA for the CDR3: TGTGCCAGCAGCTTGCGGGGGGGCTCTTACGAGCAGTACTTC.